The subject of this entry is one TCR beta chain. Its antigen remains unidentified. TCRdb keeps only in-frame clones here, not all; method: immunoSEQ multiplex PCR. The data hold roughly 5,000 clones, with around 71% observed a single time. This entry belongs to a study of graft-versus-host responses after intestinal transplantation. Study-wide results and limits: Ileal or blood samples showed some GvH clones first, and such clones were also found in recipient marrow.

The CDR3 is made up of 13 amino acids. Germline V gives CDR1 ENHRY, CDR2 SYGVKD. Germline trimming cut 8 bases from V and 6 bases from J; bases unmatched to any gene: 6. Material: PBMCs, obtained roughly 47 weeks after intestinal transplant. The source of this sequence is a human patient who received an intestinal transplant, so some T cells may come from the graft donor. V usage is TRBV10-3 and J usage is TRBJ2-3, with TRBD1 identical over 9 bases. CDR3 in DNA: TGTGCCATCTGGACAGGGGAAAGGGATACGCAGTATTTT. This codes for CAIWTGERDTQYF.